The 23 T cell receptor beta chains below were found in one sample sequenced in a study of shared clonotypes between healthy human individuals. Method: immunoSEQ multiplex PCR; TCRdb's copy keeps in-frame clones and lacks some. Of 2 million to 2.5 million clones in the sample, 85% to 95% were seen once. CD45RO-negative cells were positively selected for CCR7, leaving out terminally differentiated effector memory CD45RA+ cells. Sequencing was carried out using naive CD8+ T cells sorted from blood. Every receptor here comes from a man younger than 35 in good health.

This CDR3 is CASSYTDNSYEQYF. CDR3 coding DNA: TGTGCCAGTAGTTATACGGACAACTCCTACGAGCAGTACTTC. The gene calls are TRBV19 and TRBJ2-7, with a tentative D call TRBD1 (5 bases). The V gene lost 5 bases and the J gene lost 0 bases, with 11 bases spanning the gap. The CDR3 has 14 amino acids. Per the germline V gene, CDR1 is LNHDA and CDR2 is SQIVND (reference sequence).

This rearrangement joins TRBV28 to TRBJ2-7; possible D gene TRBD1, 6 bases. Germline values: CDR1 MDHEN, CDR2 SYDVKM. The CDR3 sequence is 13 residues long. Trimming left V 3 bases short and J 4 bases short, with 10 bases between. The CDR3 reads CASSFEGDYEQYF. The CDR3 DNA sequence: TGTGCCAGCAGTTTTGAGGGGGATTACGAGCAGTACTTC.

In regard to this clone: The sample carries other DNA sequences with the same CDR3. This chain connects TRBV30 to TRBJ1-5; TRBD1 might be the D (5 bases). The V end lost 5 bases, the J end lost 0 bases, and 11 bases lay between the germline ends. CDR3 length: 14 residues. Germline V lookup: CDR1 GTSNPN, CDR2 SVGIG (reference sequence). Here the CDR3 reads CAWGGENSNQPQHF. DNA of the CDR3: TGTGCCTGGGGGGGGGAAAATAGCAATCAGCCCCAGCATTTT.

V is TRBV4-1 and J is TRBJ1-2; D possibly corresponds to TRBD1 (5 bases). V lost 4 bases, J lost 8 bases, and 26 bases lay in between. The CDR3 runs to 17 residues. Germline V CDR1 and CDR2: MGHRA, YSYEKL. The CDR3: CASSPAPDYPGPGGYTF. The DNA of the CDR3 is TGCGCCAGCAGCCCCGCCCCCGACTATCCTGGTCCAGGGGGCTACACCTTC.

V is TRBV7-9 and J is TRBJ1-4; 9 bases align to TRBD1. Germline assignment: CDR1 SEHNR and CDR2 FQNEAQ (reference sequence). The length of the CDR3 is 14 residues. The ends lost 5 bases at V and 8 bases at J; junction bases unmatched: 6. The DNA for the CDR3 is TGTGCCAGCAGCCCGGGACAGGGAAAGGAAAAACTGTTTTTT. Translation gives CASSPGQGKEKLFF.

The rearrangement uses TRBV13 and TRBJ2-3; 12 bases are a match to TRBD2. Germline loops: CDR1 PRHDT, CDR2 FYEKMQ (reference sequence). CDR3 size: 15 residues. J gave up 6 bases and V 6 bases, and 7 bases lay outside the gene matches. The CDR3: CASSLAGGPLDTQYF. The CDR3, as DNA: TGTGCCAGCAGTCTAGCGGGGGGGCCGTTGGATACGCAGTATTTT.

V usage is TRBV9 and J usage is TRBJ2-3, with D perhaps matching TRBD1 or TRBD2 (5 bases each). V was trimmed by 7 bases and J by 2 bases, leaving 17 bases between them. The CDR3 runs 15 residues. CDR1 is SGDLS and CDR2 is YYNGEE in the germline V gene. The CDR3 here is CASASGVGTTDTQYF. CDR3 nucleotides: TGTGCCAGCGCCTCCGGGGTGGGGACCACAGATACGCAGTATTTT.

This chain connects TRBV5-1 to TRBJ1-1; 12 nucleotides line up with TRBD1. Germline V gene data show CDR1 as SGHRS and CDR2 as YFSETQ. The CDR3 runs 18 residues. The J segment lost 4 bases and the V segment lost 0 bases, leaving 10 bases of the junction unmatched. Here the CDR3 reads CASSLEGTGGWSVTEAFF. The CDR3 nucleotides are TGCGCCAGCAGCTTGGAAGGGACAGGGGGCTGGAGTGTCACTGAAGCTTTCTTT.

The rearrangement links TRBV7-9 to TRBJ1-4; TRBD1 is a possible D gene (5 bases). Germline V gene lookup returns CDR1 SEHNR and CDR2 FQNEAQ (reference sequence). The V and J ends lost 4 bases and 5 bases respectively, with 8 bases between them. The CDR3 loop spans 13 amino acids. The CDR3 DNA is TGTGCCAGCAGCTCGGGGGTGAATGAAAAACTGTTTTTT. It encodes CASSSGVNEKLFF.

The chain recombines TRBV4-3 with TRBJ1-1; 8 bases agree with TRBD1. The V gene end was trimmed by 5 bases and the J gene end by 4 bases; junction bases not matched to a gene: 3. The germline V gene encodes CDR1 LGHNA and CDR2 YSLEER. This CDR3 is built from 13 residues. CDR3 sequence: CASSFQGATEAFF. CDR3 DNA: TGCGCCAGCAGCTTTCAGGGGGCCACTGAAGCTTTCTTT.

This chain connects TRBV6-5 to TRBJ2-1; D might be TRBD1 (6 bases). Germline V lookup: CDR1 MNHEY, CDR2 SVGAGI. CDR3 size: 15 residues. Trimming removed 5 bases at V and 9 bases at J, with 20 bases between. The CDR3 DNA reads TGTGCCAGCAGTCCCTACCAAGGGGGTAGCGTTGAGCAGTTCTTC. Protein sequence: CASSPYQGGSVEQFF.

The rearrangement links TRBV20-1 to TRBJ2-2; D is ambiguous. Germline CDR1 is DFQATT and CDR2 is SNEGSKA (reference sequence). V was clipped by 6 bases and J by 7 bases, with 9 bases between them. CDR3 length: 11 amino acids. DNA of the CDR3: TGCAGTGCGCGGTTGGTCGGGGAGCTGTTTTTT. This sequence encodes CSARLVGELFF.

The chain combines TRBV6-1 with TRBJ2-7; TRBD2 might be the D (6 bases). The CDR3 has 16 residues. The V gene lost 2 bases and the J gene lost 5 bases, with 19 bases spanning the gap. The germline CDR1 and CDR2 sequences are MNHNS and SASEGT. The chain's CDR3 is CASSEYGIGSRNEQYF. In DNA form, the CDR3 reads TGTGCCAGCAGTGAATATGGTATCGGGAGTCGAAACGAGCAGTACTTC.

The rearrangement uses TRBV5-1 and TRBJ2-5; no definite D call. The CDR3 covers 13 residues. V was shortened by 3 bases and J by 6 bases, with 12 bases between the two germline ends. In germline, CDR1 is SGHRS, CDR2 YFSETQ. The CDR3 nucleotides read TGCGCCAGCAGCTCCTTGATCGAGAAGACCCAGTACTTC. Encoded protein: CASSSLIEKTQYF.

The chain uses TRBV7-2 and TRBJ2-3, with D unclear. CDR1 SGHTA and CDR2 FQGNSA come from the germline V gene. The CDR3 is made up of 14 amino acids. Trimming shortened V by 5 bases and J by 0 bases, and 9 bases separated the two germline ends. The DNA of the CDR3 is TGTGCCAGCAGCCCGAGGCGGAGCACAGATACGCAGTATTTT. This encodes CASSPRRSTDTQYF.

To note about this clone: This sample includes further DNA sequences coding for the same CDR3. The CDR3 DNA sequence: TGTGCCAGCAGTGAATCGGATACGCAGTATTTT. Encoded protein: CASSESDTQYF. The chain has TRBV25-1 and TRBJ2-3, with D unresolved. Trimming removed 1 base at V and 6 bases at J, with 2 bases between. The length of the CDR3 is 11 residues. CDR1 is MGHDK and CDR2 is SYGVNS in the germline V gene.

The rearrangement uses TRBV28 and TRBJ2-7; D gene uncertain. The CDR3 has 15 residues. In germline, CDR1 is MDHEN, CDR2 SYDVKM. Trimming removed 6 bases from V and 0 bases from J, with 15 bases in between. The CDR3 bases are TGTGCCAGCAGCCTGATACAGTTAAGCTCCTACGAGCAGTACTTC. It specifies CASSLIQLSSYEQYF.

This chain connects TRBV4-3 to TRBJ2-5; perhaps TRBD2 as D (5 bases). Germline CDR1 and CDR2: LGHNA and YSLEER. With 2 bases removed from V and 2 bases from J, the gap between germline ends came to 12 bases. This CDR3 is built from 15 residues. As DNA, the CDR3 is TGCGCCAGCAGCCAACTATGGACTGAACAAGAGACCCAGTACTTC. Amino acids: CASSQLWTEQETQYF.

This chain's CDR3 is CASSPAHGTEQYF. In nucleotides, the CDR3 is TGTGCCAGCAGTCCAGCCCATGGGACGGAGCAGTACTTC. V gene TRBV6-5 combines with J gene TRBJ2-7; tentatively, D is TRBD1 or TRBD2 (5 bases each). The CDR3 consists of 13 residues. CDR1 is MNHEY and CDR2 is SVGAGI in the germline V gene. V lost 5 bases to trimming and J lost 7 bases, with 15 bases between them.

This CDR3 is CATLPQGAGEKLFF. The CDR3 bases are TGTGCCACCTTACCACAGGGGGCGGGTGAAAAACTGTTTTTT. This rearrangement joins TRBV10-3 to TRBJ1-4; 9 bases match TRBD1. Trimming at V came to 10 bases and at J to 7 bases, leaving 10 bases not matched to a gene. CDR1 and CDR2 (germline): ENHRY, SYGVKD. The CDR3 is made up of 14 amino acids.

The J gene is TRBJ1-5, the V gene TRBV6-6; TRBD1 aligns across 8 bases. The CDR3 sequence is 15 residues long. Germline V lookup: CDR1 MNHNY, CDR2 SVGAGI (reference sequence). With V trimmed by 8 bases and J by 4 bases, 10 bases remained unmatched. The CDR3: CASSTADRDNQPQHF. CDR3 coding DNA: TGTGCCAGCTCCACCGCGGACAGGGATAATCAGCCCCAGCATTTT.

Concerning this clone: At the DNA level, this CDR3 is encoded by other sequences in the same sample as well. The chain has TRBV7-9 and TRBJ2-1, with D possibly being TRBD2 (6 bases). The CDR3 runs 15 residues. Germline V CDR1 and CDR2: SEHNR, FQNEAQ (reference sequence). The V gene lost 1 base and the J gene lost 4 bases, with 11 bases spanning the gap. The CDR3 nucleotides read TGTGCCAGCAGCTTAGTTTTAGCGGCTTACAATGAGCAGTTCTTC. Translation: CASSLVLAAYNEQFF.

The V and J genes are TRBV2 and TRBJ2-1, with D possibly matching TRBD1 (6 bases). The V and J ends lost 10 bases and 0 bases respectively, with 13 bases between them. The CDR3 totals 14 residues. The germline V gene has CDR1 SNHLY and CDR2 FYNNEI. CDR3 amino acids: CATRQESSYNEQFF. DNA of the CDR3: TGTGCCACACGACAGGAGAGCTCCTACAATGAGCAGTTCTTC.